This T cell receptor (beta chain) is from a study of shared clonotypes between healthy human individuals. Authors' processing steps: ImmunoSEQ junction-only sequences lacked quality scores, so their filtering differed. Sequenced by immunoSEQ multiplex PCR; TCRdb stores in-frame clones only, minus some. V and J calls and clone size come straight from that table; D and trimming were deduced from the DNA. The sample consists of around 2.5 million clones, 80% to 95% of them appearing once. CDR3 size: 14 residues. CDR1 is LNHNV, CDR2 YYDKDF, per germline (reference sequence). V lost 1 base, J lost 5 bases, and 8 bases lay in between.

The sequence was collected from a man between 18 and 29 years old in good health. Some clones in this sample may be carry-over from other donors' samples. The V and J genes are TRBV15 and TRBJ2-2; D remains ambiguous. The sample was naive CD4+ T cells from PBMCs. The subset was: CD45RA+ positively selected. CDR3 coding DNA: TGTGCCACCAGCAGAGTTACAGCAACCGGGGAGCTGTTTTTT. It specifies CATSRVTATGELFF.